Listed below are T cell receptor beta chains from one sample, sequenced in a study of shared clonotypes between healthy human individuals. The repertoire was sequenced with immunoSEQ multiplex PCR; TCRdb's copy has only in-frame clones and lacks some. The sample lists about 530,000 clones; approximately 95% were seen once. Material for sequencing was naive CD4+ T cells sorted from blood. These receptor sequences come from a woman in her thirties in good health. Both conserved end residues are part of each CDR3. D genes are given only for firm matches. Only some rows state a clone size, as once, few, many or a class for expanded clones.

j_call | v_call | d_call | clone_size | cdr3_nt | cdr3_aa
TRBJ2-1 | TRBV5-1 | NA | NA | TGCGCCAGAGGACTAGGGGGAGAAAGGGACAATGAGCAGTTCTTC | CARGLGGERDNEQFF
TRBJ1-1 | TRBV7-6 | NA | NA | TGTGCCAGCAGCCCGACTTCCTCCGGGACGGCGAACACTGAAGCTTTCTTT | CASSPTSSGTANTEAFF
TRBJ2-7 | TRBV28 | TRBD2 | NA | TGTGCCAGCAGTTCCAGTAGCGGGAACTCCTACGAGCAGTACTTC | CASSSSSGNSYEQYF
TRBJ1-2 | TRBV2 | TRBD1 | NA | TGTGCCAGCAGTGATTCAGGGACAGGGTATTTTGGCTACACCTTC | CASSDSGTGYFGYTF
TRBJ1-2 | TRBV5-1 | NA | NA | TGCGCCAGCAGCCCCCCAGTAGCTAACTATGGCTACACCTTC | CASSPPVANYGYTF
TRBJ2-7 | TRBV19 | NA | NA | TGTGCCAGTAGTCCAACCCTGGGATCCTACGAGCAGTACTTC | CASSPTLGSYEQYF
TRBJ1-2 | TRBV6-1 | TRBD1 | NA | TGTGCCAGCAGTGGACAGGGGGCGTTTGGCTATGGCTACACCTTC | CASSGQGAFGYGYTF
TRBJ1-5 | TRBV19 | NA | NA | TGTGCCAGTAGTATCGTTTCAGGGTTGAATCAGCCCCAGCATTTT | CASSIVSGLNQPQHF
TRBJ1-1 | TRBV4-1 | NA | NA | TGCGCCAGCAGCCGCGAATACGGGAACACTGAAGCTTTCTTT | CASSREYGNTEAFF
TRBJ1-5 | TRBV4-2 | NA | NA | TGTGCCAGCAGCCACCACAGAAACAATCAGCCCCAGCATTTT | CASSHHRNNQPQHF
TRBJ1-1 | TRBV28 | NA | once | TGTGCCACTATTAAGCCCTTGAACACTGAAGCTTTCTTT | CATIKPLNTEAFF
TRBJ2-3 | TRBV10-2 | NA | NA | TGCGCCAGCAGGCCGCGCACAGATACGCAGTATTTT | CASRPRTDTQYF
TRBJ2-2 | TRBV5-1 | TRBD1 | NA | TGCGCCAGCAGCGGCGGACAGGGCTATTACACCGGGGAGCTGTTTTTT | CASSGGQGYYTGELFF
TRBJ2-3 | TRBV6-5 | TRBD2 | NA | TGTGCCAGCAGTTACTACGGACTAGCGGTCACAGATACGCAGTATTTT | CASSYYGLAVTDTQYF
TRBJ1-2 | TRBV5-1 | TRBD1 | NA | TGCGCCAGCAGCGGGGCCGGGACAGACTTGTTCTATGGCTACACCTTC | CASSGAGTDLFYGYTF
TRBJ1-2 | TRBV14 | TRBD1 | NA | TGTGCCAGCAGCCGCGGACAGGGGGCCTGGTATGGCTACACCTTC | CASSRGQGAWYGYTF
TRBJ2-7 | TRBV28 | NA | once | TGTGCCAGCAGTTCGCCGGGACCTAGATACGAGCAGTACTTC | CASSSPGPRYEQYF